The present T cell receptor (beta chain) was sequenced within a study of blood T cells in healthy people across ages (dated by TCRdb to the mid-2010s). For the wider study: In model experiments, roughly one uniquely barcoded TCR beta cDNA molecule per two T cells was captured by template switching. The donors were divided into four age groups: young (average around 16 years), middle-aged (roughly 42), aged (about 56) and long-lived (about 90). To track age-related changes in TCR beta repertoire diversity, the study relied on deep sequencing normalized with unique cDNA molecular identifiers. Donors of different ages were randomly distributed across sequencing lanes to avoid experimental bias. Two additional independent replicas of 1 million unique cDNA reads from the same blood draw were analyzed for two donors (one aged 18 to 30 and one aged 80 or older). Here is what the overall study found, with its caveats: Bulk unsorted PBMC profiling prevented conclusive comparison of naive and antigen-experienced compartments. Donor CMV infection status was unknown, potentially confounding age-related changes in expanded clonotypes. There was a strong correlation between observed TCR beta diversity and the percentage of naive T cells measured by flow cytometry. Compared with the aged group, the long-lived group had more naive CD4+ T cells, fewer expanded clones and increased TCR diversity, a pattern suggesting age selection. Observed TCR beta diversity per million T cells fell roughly linearly with age, and a significant reduction was already apparent by age roughly 40. Estimates of total diversity from one million sequenced T cells were regarded as lower bounds and underestimates.

The donors were roughly 39 Caucasian individuals from Russia, aged roughly 6 to 90 years, who were systemically healthy. Each donor gave approximately 9.4 milliliters of peripheral blood, drawn into EDTA-treated Vacutainer tubes. Ficoll-Paque density-gradient centrifugation was used to isolate PBMCs, with at least 6.5 million per sample. Total RNA was extracted from PBMCs with Trizol reagent, with at least 5.5 micrograms obtained per sample. For every donor, an aliquot of PBMCs went through flow cytometry to measure the percentages of naive CD45RAhigh/CD27high T cells. Relative to germline, V is missing 5 bases and J is missing 11 bases, with 4 bases of the junction outside any gene match. The germline V gene gives CDR1 as MNHEY and CDR2 as SVGAGI. The CDR3 spans 11 residues, from the cysteine through the phenylalanine. Only the CDR3 part of the read is kept: 33 bases, read in frame from the first base.

The library relied on 5' RACE. The sequencing machine was an Illumina HiSeq 2500. A second roughly 6 to 11 cycle PCR used a sample-barcoded 5' primer and a J-beta primer mix. A template-switch 5' adaptor carrying 12 random nucleotides introduced a unique molecular identifier onto each TCR beta cDNA molecule. Each sample yielded at least 3 million CDR3-containing paired-end reads. First-strand cDNA was synthesized from all RNA with the Mint cDNA synthesis kit, primed by a TRBC-specific oligonucleotide. Following uracil-DNA glycosylase treatment, a first 18-cycle PCR with universal primers M1SS and BC2_uni_R was performed on all cDNA. The study's own analysis went as follows. For normalization, 1 million high-quality reads, each with a distinct molecular identifier, were randomly selected from each sample. Reads sharing molecular identifiers were discarded rather than binned into consensus sequences. MiTCR, run with a Q25 quality threshold and the strictest error-elimination algorithm, handled CDR3 identification, clonotype clustering and error correction. Lower-bound total TCR beta diversity was estimated with a nonparametric unseen species model using Euler transformation. TCRdb redid the processing of the public reads, applying fastp at Q25 and MiXCR, and retained in-frame beta chains. For every CDR3 protein sequence, its rows merge into one entry that carries the most common genes and DNA. V and J calls and clone size were set by TCRdb, not the authors. In all, the sample holds 2 million or so distinct CDR3 sequences, and about 49% of those were seen once. Roughly 2% of the sample is in the top ten clones.

Points on this clonotype: There is no known antigen for this receptor. No base-level quality is on record; no much larger clone is a single base apart.

This chain joins TRBV6-5 to TRBJ2-5; the central 8 bases match TRBD1. The clonotype was recovered from a woman aged 40 to 49 in good health. The sequenced sample was blood. The encoded CDR3 is CASSKGQGQYF. The sequence in DNA is TGTGCCAGCAGTAAAGGACAGGGACAGTACTTC.